This TCR beta chain was sequenced in a study of cytomegalovirus exposure and HLA in healthy donors. Across the whole study: A prior analysis found around 110 million unique TCR beta sequences from 150 million to 200 million T cells.

It was with 60 Vbeta and 13 Jbeta primers that the PCR ran. TCRdb keeps only in-frame clones here, not all; method: immunoSEQ multiplex PCR. The data hold 150,000 to 200,000 clones, with around 83% observed a single time. CDR1 and CDR2 (germline): MNHNS, SASEGT. Unmatched junction bases numbered 10, after V lost 1 base and J lost 2 bases. This CDR3 region has 18 residues. This clonotype originated in a woman between 35 and 50 years old in good health and CMV-seronegative. The genes are TRBV6-1 and TRBJ2-2, with 7 bases that match TRBD2. The sequencing sample was made of PBMCs. CDR3 sequence reads: CASSEGGAGRPNTGELFF. The CDR3 DNA is TGTGCCAGCAGTGAAGGCGGAGCGGGGCGCCCTAACACCGGGGAGCTGTTTTTT.